Below are 8 T cell receptor beta chains sequenced from a single sample in a study of T cell repertoires in cytomegalovirus infection. TCRdb processed the reads anew with MiXCR; each CDR3 protein has one entry. The sample records tens of thousands of distinct CDR3 sequences, just under 4% being singletons. Sequencing was performed on PBMCs. The receptors shown here come from a human donor in good health (CMV status not recorded). Some clones in this sample may be carry-over from other donors' samples.

This chain joins TRBV19 and TRBJ1-5, with D unresolved. The CDR3 loop spans 14 amino acids. V was shortened by 7 bases and J by 5 bases, with 15 bases between the two germline ends. The germline gives CDR1 LNHDA, CDR2 SQIVND (reference sequence). The CDR3 DNA reads TGTGCCAGTAAGGATTCCGAACCCTATCAGCCCCAGCATTTT. This codes for CASKDSEPYQPQHF.

This clonotype came up many times. The V and J genes are TRBV7-2 and TRBJ2-4; D might be TRBD2 (6 bases). The CDR3 runs to 15 residues. Germline loops: CDR1 SGHTA, CDR2 FQGNSA. The V end lost 6 bases, the J end lost 0 bases, and 12 bases lay between the germline ends. The CDR3 loop reads CASRRDALAKNIQYF. CDR3 in DNA: TGTGCCAGCAGGCGGGACGCCCTAGCCAAAAACATTCAGTACTTC.

As DNA, the CDR3 is TGCGCCAGCAGCCAAGAGCTTTTGGCGGGAGCAGATACGCAGTATTTT. It is translated as CASSQELLAGADTQYF. This chain connects TRBV4-3 to TRBJ2-3, with 7 bases matching TRBD2. The CDR3 runs to 16 residues. Germline trimming cut 0 bases from V and 4 bases from J; bases unmatched to any gene: 7. Germline V gene sequence: CDR1 LGHNA, CDR2 YSLEER.

At least ten counts were recorded for this clonotype. V is TRBV7-9 and J is TRBJ1-2, with D unclear. CDR3 length: 11 residues. With 5 bases removed from V and 8 bases from J, the gap between germline ends came to 9 bases. Per germline, CDR1 SEHNR and CDR2 FQNEAQ (reference sequence). CDR3 amino acids: CASSEGVGYTF. In DNA, the CDR3 is TGTGCCAGCAGCGAGGGCGTCGGCTACACCTTC.

This clonotype was seen at least ten times. The J gene is TRBJ1-1, the V gene TRBV7-3; D ambiguous. This CDR3 spans 13 amino acids. Germline values: CDR1 SGHTA, CDR2 FQGTGA. V shed 3 bases and J shed 5 bases, with 10 bases lying between them. The CDR3 DNA reads as TGTGCCAGCAGCTTGACCTTGGGGACTGAAGCTTTCTTT. Its translation is CASSLTLGTEAFF.

This clonotype occurred many times. The rearrangement uses TRBV7-2 and TRBJ1-5, with unresolved D. CDR1 and CDR2 (germline): SGHTA, FQGNSA. V was cut by 7 bases and J by 7 bases, with 17 bases left in between. This CDR3 contains 14 residues. DNA of the CDR3: TGTGCCAGCAACCTCCCAGGCCATAACCAGCCCCAGCATTTT. It specifies CASNLPGHNQPQHF.

In this sample, this clonotype turned up many times. This chain connects TRBV7-9 to TRBJ2-5, with D perhaps given as TRBD1 or TRBD2 (5 bases each). CDR1 and CDR2 from the germline V gene are SEHNR and FQNEAQ (reference sequence). This CDR3 spans 14 amino acids. Trimming pared 3 bases from V and 4 bases from J, leaving 12 bases between. DNA of the CDR3: TGTGCCAGCAGCTTCGGTGGGACCCGAGAGACCCAGTACTTC. It translates to CASSFGGTRETQYF.

This clonotype was detected many times. The chain joins TRBV7-2 to TRBJ1-1, with 12 positions matching TRBD1. CDR1 and CDR2 from the germline V gene are SGHTA and FQGNSA. The CDR3 is made up of 17 amino acids. V shed 4 bases and J 4 bases; nucleotides not matched to a gene: 10. DNA for the CDR3: TGTGCCAGCAGCTGGGCCGGGACAGGGGGCAAGAGCACTGAAGCTTTCTTT. This codes for CASSWAGTGGKSTEAFF.